Sequencing of this T cell receptor beta chain was carried out in a study of cytomegalovirus exposure and HLA in healthy donors. Study findings and constraints: Cytomegalovirus association was assigned to approximately 180 TCR beta chains. Another analysis was done later, and it associated approximately 15,000 TCR beta sequences with HLA alleles at 0.05 false discovery rate. Certain indistinguishable V segments, among them TRBV6-2 and TRBV6-3, were excluded.

Both 60 Vbeta primers and 13 Jbeta primers went into the PCR. TCRdb's table, derived via immunoSEQ multiplex PCR, lists solely in-frame clones and lacks some. Of about 140,000 clones in the sample, 80% were seen once. Regarding this clone: Its antigen remains unidentified.

V lost 5 bases to trimming and J lost 1 base, with 6 bases between them. The CDR3 is made up of 13 amino acids. Germline CDR1 MRHNA, CDR2 SNTAGT. The clonotype originates from a man aged 25-45 years in good health and CMV-seronegative. The chain has TRBV6-4 and TRBJ2-1, with D unclear. Sequenced sample: PBMCs. CDR3 in DNA: TGTGCCAGCAGTATTAGATCCTACAATGAGCAGTTCTTC. Translation: CASSIRSYNEQFF.